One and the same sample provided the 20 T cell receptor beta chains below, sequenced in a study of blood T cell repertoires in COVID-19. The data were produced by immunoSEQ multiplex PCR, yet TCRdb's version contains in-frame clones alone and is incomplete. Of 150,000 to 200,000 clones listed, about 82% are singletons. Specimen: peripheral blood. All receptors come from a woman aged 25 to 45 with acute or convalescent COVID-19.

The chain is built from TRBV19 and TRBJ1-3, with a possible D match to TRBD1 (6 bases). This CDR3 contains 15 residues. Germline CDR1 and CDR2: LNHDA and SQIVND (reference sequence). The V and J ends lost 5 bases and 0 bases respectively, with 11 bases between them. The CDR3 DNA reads TGTGCCAGTAGTGAGGACAGCCGCTCTGGAAACACCATATATTTT. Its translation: CASSEDSRSGNTIYF. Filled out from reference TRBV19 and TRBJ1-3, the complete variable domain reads DGGITQSPKYLFRKEGQNVTLSCEQNLNHDAMYWYRQDPGQGLRLIYYSQIVNDFQKGDIAEGYSVSREKKESFPLTVTSAQKNPTAFYLCASSEDSRSGNTIYFGEGSWLTVV.

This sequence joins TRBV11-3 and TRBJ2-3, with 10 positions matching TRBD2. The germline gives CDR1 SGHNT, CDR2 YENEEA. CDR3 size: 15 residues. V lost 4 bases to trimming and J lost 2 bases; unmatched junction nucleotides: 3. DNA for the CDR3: TGTGCCAGCAGCTCCAGCGGGAGGGCCACAGATACGCAGTATTTT. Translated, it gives CASSSSGRATDTQYF.

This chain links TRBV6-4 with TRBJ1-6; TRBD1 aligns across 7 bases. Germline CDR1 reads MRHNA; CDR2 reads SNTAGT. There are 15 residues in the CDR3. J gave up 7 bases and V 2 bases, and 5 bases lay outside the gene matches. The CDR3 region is CASSDRTGENSPLHF. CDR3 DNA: TGTGCCAGCAGTGACCGGACAGGAGAAAATTCACCCCTCCACTTT.

This chain's CDR3 is CASSLIGVRKNTEAFF. The CDR3, as DNA: TGTGCCAGCAGCTTGATCGGAGTCCGGAAAAACACTGAAGCTTTCTTT. The chain has TRBV5-8 and TRBJ1-1; unclear D gene. V gave up 1 base and J gave up 2 bases, with 15 bases separating them. CDR1 SGHTS and CDR2 YDEGEE come from the germline V gene. The CDR3 spans 16 residues.

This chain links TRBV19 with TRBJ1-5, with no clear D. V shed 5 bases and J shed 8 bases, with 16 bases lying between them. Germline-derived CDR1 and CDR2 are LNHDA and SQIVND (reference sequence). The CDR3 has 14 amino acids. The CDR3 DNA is TGTGCCAGTAGTCGAGGGCAGCCGTCTGAGCCCCAGCATTTT. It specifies CASSRGQPSEPQHF. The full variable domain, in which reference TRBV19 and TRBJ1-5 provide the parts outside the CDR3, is DGGITQSPKYLFRKEGQNVTLSCEQNLNHDAMYWYRQDPGQGLRLIYYSQIVNDFQKGDIAEGYSVSREKKESFPLTVTSAQKNPTAFYLCASSRGQPSEPQHFGDGTRLSIL.

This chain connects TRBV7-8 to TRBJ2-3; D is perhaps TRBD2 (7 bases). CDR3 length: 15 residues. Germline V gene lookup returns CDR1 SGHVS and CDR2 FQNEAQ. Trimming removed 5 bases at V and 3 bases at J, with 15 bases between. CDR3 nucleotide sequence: TGTGCCAGCAGCCCTCCGGGGGGCCGTACAGATACGCAGTATTTT. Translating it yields CASSPPGGRTDTQYF. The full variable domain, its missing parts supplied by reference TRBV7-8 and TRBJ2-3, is GAGVSQSPRYKVAKRGQDVALRCDPISGHVSLFWYQQALGQGPEFLTYFQNEAQLDKSGLPSDRFFAERPEGSVSTLKIQRTQQEDSAVYLCASSPPGGRTDTQYFGPGTRLTVL.

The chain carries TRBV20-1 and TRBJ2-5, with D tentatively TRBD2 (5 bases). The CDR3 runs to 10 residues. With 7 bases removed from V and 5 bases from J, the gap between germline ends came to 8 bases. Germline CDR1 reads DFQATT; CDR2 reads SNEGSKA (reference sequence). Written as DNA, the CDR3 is TGCAGTGTGAGGGTGGAGACCCAGTACTTC. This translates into CSVRVETQYF.

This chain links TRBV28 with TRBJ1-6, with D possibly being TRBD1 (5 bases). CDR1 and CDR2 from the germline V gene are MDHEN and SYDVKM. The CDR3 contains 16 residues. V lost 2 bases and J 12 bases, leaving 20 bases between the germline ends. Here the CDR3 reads CASSLSPVGLLRPLHF. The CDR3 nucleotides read TGTGCCAGCAGTTTAAGCCCTGTGGGACTCTTACGACCCCTCCACTTT. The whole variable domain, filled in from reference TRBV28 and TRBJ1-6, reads DVKVTQSSRYLVKRTGEKVFLECVQDMDHENMFWYRQDPGLGLRLIYFSYDVKMKEKGDIPEGYSVSREKKERFSLILESASTNQTSMYLCASSLSPVGLLRPLHFGNGTRLTVT.

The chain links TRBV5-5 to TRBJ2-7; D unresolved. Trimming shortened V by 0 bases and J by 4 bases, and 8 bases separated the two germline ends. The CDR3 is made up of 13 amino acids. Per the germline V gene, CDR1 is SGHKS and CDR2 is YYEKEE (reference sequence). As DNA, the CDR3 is TGTGCCAGCAGCTTGGGGGCCGGTTACGAGCAGTACTTC. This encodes CASSLGAGYEQYF. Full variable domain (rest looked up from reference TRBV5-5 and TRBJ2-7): DAGVTQSPTHLIKTRGQQVTLRCSPISGHKSVSWYQQVLGQGPQFIFQYYEKEERGRGNFPDRFSARQFPNYSSELNVNALLLGDSALYLCASSLGAGYEQYFGPGTRLTVT.

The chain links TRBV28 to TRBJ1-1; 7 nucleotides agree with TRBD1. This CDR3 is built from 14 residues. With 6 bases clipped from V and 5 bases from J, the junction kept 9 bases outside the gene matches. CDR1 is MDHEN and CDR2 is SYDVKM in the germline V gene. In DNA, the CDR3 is TGTGCCAGCAGAGGGACAGTCGCAACTACTGAAGCTTTCTTT. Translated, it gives CASRGTVATTEAFF.

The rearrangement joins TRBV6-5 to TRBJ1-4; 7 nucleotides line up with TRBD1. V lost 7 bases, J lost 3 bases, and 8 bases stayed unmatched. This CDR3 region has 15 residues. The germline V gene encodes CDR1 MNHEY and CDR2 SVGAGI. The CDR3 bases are TGTGCCAGCAAAATTCAGGGGGTGCCTAATGAAAAACTGTTTTTT. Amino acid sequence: CASKIQGVPNEKLFF.

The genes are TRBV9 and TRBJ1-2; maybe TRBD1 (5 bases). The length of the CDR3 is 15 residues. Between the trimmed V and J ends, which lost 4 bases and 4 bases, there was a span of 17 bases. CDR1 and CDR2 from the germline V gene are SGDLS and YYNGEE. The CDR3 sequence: CASSPTGGAFYGYTF. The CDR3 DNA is TGTGCCAGCAGCCCAACGGGTGGGGCTTTCTATGGCTACACCTTC.

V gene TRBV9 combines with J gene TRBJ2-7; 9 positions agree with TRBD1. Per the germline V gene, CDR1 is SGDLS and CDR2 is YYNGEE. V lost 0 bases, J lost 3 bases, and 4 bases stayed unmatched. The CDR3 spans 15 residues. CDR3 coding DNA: TGTGCCAGCAGCGTAGCTGGGACAGGGCTCTACGAGCAGTACTTC. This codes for CASSVAGTGLYEQYF.

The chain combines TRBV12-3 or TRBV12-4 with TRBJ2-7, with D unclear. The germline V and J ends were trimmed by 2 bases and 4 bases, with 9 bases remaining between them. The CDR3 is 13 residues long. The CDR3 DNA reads TGTGCCAGCAGTTTAACAACCGCATACGAGCAGTACTTC. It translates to CASSLTTAYEQYF.

CDR3 bases: TGTGCCAGCAGCCCCCTTTCTAGCGGGGGTCGGAATACGCAGTATTTT. Protein: CASSPLSSGGRNTQYF. The chain carries TRBV9 and TRBJ2-3; TRBD2 matches 10 bases. The length of the CDR3 is 16 residues. The J segment lost 7 bases and the V segment lost 4 bases, leaving 12 bases of the junction unmatched. Germline V gene data show CDR1 as SGDLS and CDR2 as YYNGEE.

This CDR3 reads CASSPGQGSNQPQHF. CDR3 coding DNA: TGTGCCAGCAGCCCAGGACAGGGAAGCAATCAGCCCCAGCATTTT. The V call is TRBV4-2, the J call TRBJ1-5, with 8 bases lining up with TRBD1. The junction had 3 bases not matched to a gene; V was cut back by 4 bases and J by 1 base. The CDR3 is made up of 15 amino acids. CDR1 LGHNA and CDR2 YNFKEQ come from the germline V gene.

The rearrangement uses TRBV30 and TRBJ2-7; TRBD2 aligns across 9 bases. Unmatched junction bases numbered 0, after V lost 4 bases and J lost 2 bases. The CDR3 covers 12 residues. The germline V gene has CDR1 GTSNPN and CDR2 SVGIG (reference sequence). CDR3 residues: CAWTSGTYEQYF. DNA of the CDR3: TGTGCCTGGACTAGCGGGACCTACGAGCAGTACTTC. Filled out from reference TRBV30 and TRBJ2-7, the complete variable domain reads SQTIHQWPATLVQPVGSPLSLECTVEGTSNPNLYWYRQAAGRGLQLLFYSVGIGQISSEVPQNLSASRPQDRQFILSSKKLLLSDSGFYLCAWTSGTYEQYFGPGTRLTVT.

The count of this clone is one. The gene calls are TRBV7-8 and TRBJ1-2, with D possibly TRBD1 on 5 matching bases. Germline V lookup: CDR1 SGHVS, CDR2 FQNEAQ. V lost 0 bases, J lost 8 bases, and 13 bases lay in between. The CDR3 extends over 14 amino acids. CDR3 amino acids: CASSLAAGASGYTF. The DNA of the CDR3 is TGTGCCAGCAGCTTAGCGGCTGGGGCTTCGGGCTACACCTTC.

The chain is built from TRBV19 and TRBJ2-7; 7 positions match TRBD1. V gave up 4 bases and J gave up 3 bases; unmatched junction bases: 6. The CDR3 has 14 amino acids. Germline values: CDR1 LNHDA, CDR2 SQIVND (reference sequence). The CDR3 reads CASSTPGQYYEQYF. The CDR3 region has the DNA TGTGCCAGTAGTACACCGGGACAGTACTACGAGCAGTACTTC. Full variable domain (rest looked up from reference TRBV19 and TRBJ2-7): DGGITQSPKYLFRKEGQNVTLSCEQNLNHDAMYWYRQDPGQGLRLIYYSQIVNDFQKGDIAEGYSVSREKKESFPLTVTSAQKNPTAFYLCASSTPGQYYEQYFGPGTRLTVT.

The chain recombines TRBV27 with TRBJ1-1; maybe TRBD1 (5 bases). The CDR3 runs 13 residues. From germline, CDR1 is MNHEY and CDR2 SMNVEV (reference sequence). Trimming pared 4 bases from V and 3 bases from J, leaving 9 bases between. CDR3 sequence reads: CASSYTGYTEAFF. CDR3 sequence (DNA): TGTGCCAGCAGTTACACAGGTTACACTGAAGCTTTCTTT.